This TCR beta chain was observed in a study of T cell repertoires in cytomegalovirus infection. In this sample, this clonotype turned up many times. Its antigen is undetermined. The germline V gene encodes CDR1 SGHTA and CDR2 FQGNSA. V was cut by 6 bases and J by 5 bases, with 11 bases left in between. The CDR3 sequence is 14 residues long. Findings of the study overall: Predominance within the ex vivo response was attributable to HLA-C-restricted CMV-specific TCR beta clonotypes.

Using its own MiXCR run on the reads, TCRdb lists one record per CDR3 protein. Of under 300,000 distinct CDR3 sequences listed, over 15% are singletons. The sequencing input was CD8+ T cells from PBMCs. The receptor comes from a human donor in good health (CMV status not recorded). Some clones in this sample may be carry-over from other donors' samples. This chain joins TRBV7-2 and TRBJ1-6; the D is unclear. This chain's CDR3 is CASSWTDNNSPLHF. The CDR3 DNA sequence: TGTGCCAGCAGTTGGACGGATAATAATTCACCCCTCCACTTT.